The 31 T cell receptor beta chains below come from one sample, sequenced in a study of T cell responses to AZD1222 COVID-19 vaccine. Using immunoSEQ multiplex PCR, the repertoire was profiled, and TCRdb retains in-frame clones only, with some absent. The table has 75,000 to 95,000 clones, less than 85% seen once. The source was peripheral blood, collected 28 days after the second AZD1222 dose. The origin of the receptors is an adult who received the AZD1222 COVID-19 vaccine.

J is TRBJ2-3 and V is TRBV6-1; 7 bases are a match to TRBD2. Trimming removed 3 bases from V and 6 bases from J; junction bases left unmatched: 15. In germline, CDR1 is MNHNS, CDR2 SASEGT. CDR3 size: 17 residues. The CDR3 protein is CASSDQTSRWLSDTQYF. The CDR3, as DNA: TGTGCCAGCAGTGATCAGACTAGCCGTTGGTTATCGGATACGCAGTATTTT.

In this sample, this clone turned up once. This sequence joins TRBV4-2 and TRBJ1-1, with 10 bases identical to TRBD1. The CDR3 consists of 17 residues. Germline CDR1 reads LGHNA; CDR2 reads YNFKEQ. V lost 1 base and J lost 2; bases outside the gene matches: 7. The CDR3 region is CASSQAGTGAGNTEAFF. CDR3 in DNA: TGTGCCAGCAGCCAAGCCGGGACAGGGGCGGGAAACACTGAAGCTTTCTTT.

CDR3 in DNA: TGTGCCACCAGGGGGTCCGGGAACACTGAAGCTTTCTTT. This codes for CATRGSGNTEAFF. V is TRBV28 and J is TRBJ1-1, with 7 bases fitting TRBD1. Germline assignment: CDR1 MDHEN and CDR2 SYDVKM. After removal of 10 bases from V and 1 base from J, the junction contained 6 bases not matched to a gene. CDR3 length: 13 residues. The whole variable domain, remainder taken from reference TRBV28 and TRBJ1-1, is DVKVTQSSRYLVKRTGEKVFLECVQDMDHENMFWYRQDPGLGLRLIYFSYDVKMKEKGDIPEGYSVSREKKERFSLILESASTNQTSMYLCATRGSGNTEAFFGQGTRLTVV.

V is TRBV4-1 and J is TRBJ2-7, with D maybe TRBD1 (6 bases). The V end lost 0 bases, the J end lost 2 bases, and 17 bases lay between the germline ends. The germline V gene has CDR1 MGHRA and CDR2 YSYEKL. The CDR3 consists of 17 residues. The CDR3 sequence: CASSQDLARGQTYEQYF. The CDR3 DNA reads TGCGCCAGCAGCCAAGATCTTGCCAGGGGCCAGACCTACGAGCAGTACTTC.

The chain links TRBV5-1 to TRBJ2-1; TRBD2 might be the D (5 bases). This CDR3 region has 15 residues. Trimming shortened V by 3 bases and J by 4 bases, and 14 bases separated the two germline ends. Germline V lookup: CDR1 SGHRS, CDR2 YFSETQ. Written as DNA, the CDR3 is TGCGCCAGCAGCTATCGTTCGGGAATTTACAATGAGCAGTTCTTC. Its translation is CASSYRSGIYNEQFF. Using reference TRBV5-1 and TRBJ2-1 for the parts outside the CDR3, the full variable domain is KAGVTQTPRYLIKTRGQQVTLSCSPISGHRSVSWYQQTPGQGLQFLFEYFSETQRNKGNFPGRFSGRQFSNSRSEMNVSTLELGDSALYLCASSYRSGIYNEQFFGPGTRLTVL.

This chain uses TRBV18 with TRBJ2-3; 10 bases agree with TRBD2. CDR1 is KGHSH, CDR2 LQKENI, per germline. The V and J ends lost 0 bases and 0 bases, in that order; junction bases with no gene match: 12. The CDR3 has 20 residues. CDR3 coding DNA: TGTGCCAGCTCACCACCGCTACCCCTAGCGGGGGACCCTAGCACAGATACGCAGTATTTT. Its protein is CASSPPLPLAGDPSTDTQYF.

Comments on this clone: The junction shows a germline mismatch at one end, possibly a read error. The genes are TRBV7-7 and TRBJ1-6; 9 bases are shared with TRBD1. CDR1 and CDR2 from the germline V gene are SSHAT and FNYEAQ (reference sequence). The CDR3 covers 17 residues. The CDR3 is CASIINRGRDTNSPLHF. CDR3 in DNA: TGTGCTAGCATTATAAACAGGGGGCGAGACACTAATTCACCCCTCCACTTT.

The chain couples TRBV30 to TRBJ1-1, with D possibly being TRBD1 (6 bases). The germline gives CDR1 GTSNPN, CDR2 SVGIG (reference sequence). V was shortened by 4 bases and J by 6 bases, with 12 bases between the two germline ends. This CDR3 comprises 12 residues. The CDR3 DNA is TGTGCCTGGACCTTACAGGGAGCTGAAGCTTTCTTT. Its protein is CAWTLQGAEAFF.

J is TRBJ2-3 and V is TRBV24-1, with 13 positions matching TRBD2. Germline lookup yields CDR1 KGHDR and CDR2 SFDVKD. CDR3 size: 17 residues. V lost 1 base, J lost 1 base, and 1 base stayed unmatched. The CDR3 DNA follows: TGTGCCACCAGTGATTTTGGGACTAGCGGGGGCACAGATACGCAGTATTTT. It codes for CATSDFGTSGGTDTQYF.

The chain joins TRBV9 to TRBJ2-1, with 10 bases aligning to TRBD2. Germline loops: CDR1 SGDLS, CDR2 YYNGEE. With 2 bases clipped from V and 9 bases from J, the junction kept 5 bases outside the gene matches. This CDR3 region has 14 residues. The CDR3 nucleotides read TGTGCCAGCAGCGTTCTAGCGGGAGCTGGTGAGCAGTTCTTC. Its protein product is CASSVLAGAGEQFF. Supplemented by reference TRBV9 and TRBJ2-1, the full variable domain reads DSGVTQTPKHLITATGQRVTLRCSPRSGDLSVYWYQQSLDQGLQFLIQYYNGEERAKGNILERFSAQQFPDLHSELNLSSLELGDSALYFCASSVLAGAGEQFFGPGTRLTVL.

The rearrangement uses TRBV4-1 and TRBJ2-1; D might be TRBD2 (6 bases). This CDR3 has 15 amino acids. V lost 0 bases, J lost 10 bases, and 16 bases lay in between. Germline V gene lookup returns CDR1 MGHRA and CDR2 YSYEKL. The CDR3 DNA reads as TGCGCCAGCAGCCAAGATGGAACGGGAGTACAAGAGCAGTTCTTC. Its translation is CASSQDGTGVQEQFF.

The CDR3 sequence is CATSRDDMDRGNSPLHF. CDR3 bases: TGTGCCACCAGCAGAGATGATATGGACAGGGGCAATTCACCCCTCCACTTT. The chain uses TRBV15 and TRBJ1-6, with TRBD1 matching over 9 bases. V shed 0 bases and J 7 bases; nucleotides not matched to a gene: 7. CDR1 is LNHNV, CDR2 YYDKDF, per germline (reference sequence). The CDR3 is 17 residues long.

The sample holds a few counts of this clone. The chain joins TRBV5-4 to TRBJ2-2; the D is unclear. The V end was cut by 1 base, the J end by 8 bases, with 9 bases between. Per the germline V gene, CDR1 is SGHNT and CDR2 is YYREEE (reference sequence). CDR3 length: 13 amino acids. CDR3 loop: CASSLQRMGELFF. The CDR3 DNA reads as TGTGCCAGCAGCTTGCAGAGGATGGGGGAGCTGTTTTTT.

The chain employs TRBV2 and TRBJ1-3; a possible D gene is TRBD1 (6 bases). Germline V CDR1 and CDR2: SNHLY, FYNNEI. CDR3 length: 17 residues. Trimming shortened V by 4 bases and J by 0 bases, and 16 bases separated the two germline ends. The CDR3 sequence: CASSAGPGAYSGNTIYF. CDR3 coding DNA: TGTGCCAGCAGTGCGGGCCCAGGGGCTTACTCTGGAAACACCATATATTTT.

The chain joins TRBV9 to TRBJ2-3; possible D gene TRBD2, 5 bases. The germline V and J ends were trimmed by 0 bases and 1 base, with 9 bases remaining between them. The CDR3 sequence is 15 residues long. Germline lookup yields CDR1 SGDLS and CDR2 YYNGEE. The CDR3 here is CASSVDSGGTDTQYF. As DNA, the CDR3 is TGTGCCAGCAGCGTAGATTCCGGGGGCACAGATACGCAGTATTTT.

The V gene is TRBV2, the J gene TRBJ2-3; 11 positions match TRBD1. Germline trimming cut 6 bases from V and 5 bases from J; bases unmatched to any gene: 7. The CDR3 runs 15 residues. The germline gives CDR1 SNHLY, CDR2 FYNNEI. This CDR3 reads CASSVGQGAEDTQYF. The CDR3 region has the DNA TGTGCCAGCAGCGTAGGACAGGGGGCCGAAGATACGCAGTATTTT.

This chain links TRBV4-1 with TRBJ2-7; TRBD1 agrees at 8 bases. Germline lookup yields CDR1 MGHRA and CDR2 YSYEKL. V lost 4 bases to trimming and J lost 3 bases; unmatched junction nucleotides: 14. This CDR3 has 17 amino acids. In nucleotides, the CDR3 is TGCGCCAGCAGCCCCCAAACGACAGGGGTTGGTAGCTACGAGCAGTACTTC. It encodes CASSPQTTGVGSYEQYF.

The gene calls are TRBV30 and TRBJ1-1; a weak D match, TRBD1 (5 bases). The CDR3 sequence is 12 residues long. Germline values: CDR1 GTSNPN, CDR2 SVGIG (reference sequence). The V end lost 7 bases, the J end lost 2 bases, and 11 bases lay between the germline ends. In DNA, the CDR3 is TGTGCCTTATCACAGGCCAACACTGAAGCTTTCTTT. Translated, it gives CALSQANTEAFF.

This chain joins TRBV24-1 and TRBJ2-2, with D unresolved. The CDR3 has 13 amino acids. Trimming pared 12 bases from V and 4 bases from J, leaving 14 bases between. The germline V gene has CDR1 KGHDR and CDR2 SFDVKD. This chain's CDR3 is CAVRTPSTGELFF. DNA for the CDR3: TGTGCCGTACGGACCCCCAGCACCGGGGAGCTGTTTTTT.

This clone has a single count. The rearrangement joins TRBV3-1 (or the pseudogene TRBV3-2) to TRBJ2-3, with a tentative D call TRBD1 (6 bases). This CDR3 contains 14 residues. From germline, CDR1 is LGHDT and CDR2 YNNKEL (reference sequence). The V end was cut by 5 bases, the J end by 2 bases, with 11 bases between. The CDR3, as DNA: TGTGCCAGCAGCGCCAACAGGGACACAGATACGCAGTATTTT. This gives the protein CASSANRDTDTQYF.

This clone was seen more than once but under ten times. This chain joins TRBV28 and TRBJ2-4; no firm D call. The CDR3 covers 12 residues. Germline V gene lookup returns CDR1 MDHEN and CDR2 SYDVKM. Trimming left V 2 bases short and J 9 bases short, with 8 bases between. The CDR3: CASSLRSSIQYF. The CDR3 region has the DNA TGTGCCAGCAGTTTAAGGTCGAGCATTCAGTACTTC.

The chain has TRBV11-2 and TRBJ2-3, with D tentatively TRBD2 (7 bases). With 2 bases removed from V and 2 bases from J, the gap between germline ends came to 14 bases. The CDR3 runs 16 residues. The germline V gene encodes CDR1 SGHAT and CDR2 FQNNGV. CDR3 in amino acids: CASSLIEGGITDTQYF. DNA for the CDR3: TGTGCCAGCAGCTTAATCGAGGGGGGGATCACAGATACGCAGTATTTT.

CDR3 sequence reads: CASSQNGGDGYTF. The CDR3 DNA reads TGTGCCAGCAGCCAAAATGGGGGCGATGGCTACACCTTC. The V and J genes are TRBV3-1 (or the pseudogene TRBV3-2) and TRBJ1-2; possible D gene TRBD1, 6 bases. The CDR3 spans 13 residues. The germline CDR1 and CDR2 sequences are LGHDT and YNNKEL (reference sequence). V lost 2 bases, J lost 6 bases, and 10 bases lay in between.

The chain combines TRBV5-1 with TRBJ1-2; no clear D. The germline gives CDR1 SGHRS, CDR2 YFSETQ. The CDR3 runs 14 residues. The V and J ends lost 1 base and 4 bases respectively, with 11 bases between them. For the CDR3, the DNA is TGCGCCAGCAGCTTGTTAGGTCTCAGCTATGGCTACACCTTC. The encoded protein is CASSLLGLSYGYTF.

The CDR3 loop is CASSPGQGSNQPQHF. CDR3 DNA: TGTGCCAGCAGCCCCGGGCAGGGGAGCAATCAGCCCCAGCATTTT. This chain joins TRBV6-6 and TRBJ1-5; TRBD1 might be the D (6 bases). This CDR3 is built from 15 residues. V was pared by 6 bases and J by 1 base, with 13 bases between. Germline lookup yields CDR1 MNHNY and CDR2 SVGAGI (reference sequence).

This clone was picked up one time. The DNA of the CDR3 is TGTGCCAGTAGTCCCCAGGGGCTAAACACCGGGGAGCTGTTTTTT. Translating gives CASSPQGLNTGELFF. The chain is built from TRBV19 and TRBJ2-2, with D possibly TRBD1 on 6 matching bases. Trimming left V 5 bases short and J 2 bases short, with 12 bases between. CDR3 length: 15 amino acids. Germline CDR1 and CDR2: LNHDA and SQIVND (reference sequence).

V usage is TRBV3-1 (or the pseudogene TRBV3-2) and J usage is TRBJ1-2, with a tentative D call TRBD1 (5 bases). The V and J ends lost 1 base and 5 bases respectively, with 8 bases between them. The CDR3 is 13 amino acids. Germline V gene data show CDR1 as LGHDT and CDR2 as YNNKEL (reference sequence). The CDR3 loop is CASSQGREYGYTF. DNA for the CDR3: TGTGCCAGCAGCCAAGGCAGGGAATATGGCTACACCTTC.

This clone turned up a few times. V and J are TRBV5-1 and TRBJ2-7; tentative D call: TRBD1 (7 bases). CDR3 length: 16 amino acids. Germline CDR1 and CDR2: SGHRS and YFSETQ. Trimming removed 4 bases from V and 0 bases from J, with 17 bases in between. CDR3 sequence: CASSAGQSLSSYEQYF. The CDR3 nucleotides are TGCGCCAGCAGCGCGGGACAGTCGCTTAGCTCCTACGAGCAGTACTTC.

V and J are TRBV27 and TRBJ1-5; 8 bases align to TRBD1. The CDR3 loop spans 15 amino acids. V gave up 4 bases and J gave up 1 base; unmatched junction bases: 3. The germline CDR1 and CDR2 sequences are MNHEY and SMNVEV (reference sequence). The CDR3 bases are TGTGCCAGCAGTTGGACAGGGAGGAGCAATCAGCCCCAGCATTTT. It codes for CASSWTGRSNQPQHF.

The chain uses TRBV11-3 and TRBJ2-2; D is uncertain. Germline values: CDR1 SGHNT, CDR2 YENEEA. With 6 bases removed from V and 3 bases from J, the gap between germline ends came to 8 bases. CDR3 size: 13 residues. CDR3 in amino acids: CASSPTYTGELFF. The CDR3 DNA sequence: TGTGCCAGCAGTCCCACTTACACCGGGGAGCTGTTTTTT.

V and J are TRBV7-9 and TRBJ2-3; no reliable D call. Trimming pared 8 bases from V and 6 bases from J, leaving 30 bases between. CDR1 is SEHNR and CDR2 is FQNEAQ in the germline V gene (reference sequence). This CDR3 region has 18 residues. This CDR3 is CASLILGRAQSRPDTQYF. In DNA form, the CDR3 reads TGTGCCAGCCTCATCTTAGGACGGGCCCAAAGTCGACCGGATACGCAGTATTTT.